This TCR beta chain stems from a study of T-cell memory formation after mild COVID-19. General study findings and limits: Later expanders leaned CD4+, whereas day 15 to 85 contracting clones were balanced CD4/CD8.

The V segment lost 4 bases and the J segment 5 bases; nucleotides outside the gene matches: 7. The CDR3 runs to 14 residues. Germline CDR1 and CDR2: SGHDT and YYEEEE. In regard to this clonotype: Its antigen is as yet unknown.

TCRdb re-called the 5' RACE reads with MiXCR, one entry per CDR3 protein. The sample consists of about 130,000 distinct CDR3 sequences, about a sixth of them appearing once. The receptor comes from a man aged 18 to 30 who had mild COVID-19 (a few samples of this study predate the infection). Cell type and time point are not known. Sample: PBMCs or a T cell subset sorted from them (not recorded which). The chain carries TRBV5-6 and TRBJ2-3; TRBD2 matches at 7 bases. The CDR3 nucleotides are TGTGCCAGCAGCCTACGGGGGGTTAAAGATACGCAGTATTTT. This codes for CASSLRGVKDTQYF.